This passage covers 20 T cell receptor beta chains from one sample sequenced in a study of blood T cell repertoires in COVID-19. Here immunoSEQ multiplex PCR was the method, and the copy in TCRdb shows in-frame clones only, minus some. The sample records approximately 10,000 clones, just over 85% being singletons. Source material: peripheral blood. These receptors came from a human donor in a cohort sampled during active COVID-19.

This clone was counted between two and nine times. The chain links TRBV27 to TRBJ2-2, with 10 nucleotides matching TRBD1. Trimming at V came to 4 bases and at J to 6 bases, leaving 2 bases not matched to a gene. Germline CDR1 is MNHEY and CDR2 is SMNVEV (reference sequence). This CDR3 spans 14 amino acids. In nucleotides, the CDR3 is TGTGCCAGCAGTTGGACAGGGGGGGCCGGGGAGCTGTTTTTT. Translated: CASSWTGGAGELFF.

This clone was detected only once. The chain has TRBV18 and TRBJ2-7, with a weak D call TRBD1 (6 bases). Germline CDR1 KGHSH, CDR2 LQKENI. V lost 1 base to trimming and J lost 3 bases, with 13 bases between them. This CDR3 comprises 15 residues. In nucleotides, the CDR3 is TGTGCCAGCTCACCACGGGGGCGAGGGATCTACGAGCAGTACTTC. It yields the protein CASSPRGRGIYEQYF.

The J gene is TRBJ2-1, the V gene TRBV10-1; weak D call: TRBD2 (5 bases). The CDR3 length is 12 residues. Germline V gene data show CDR1 as WNHNN and CDR2 as SYGVQD (reference sequence). V was shortened by 3 bases and J by 9 bases, with 9 bases between the two germline ends. The CDR3 DNA follows: TGCGCCAGCAGTGAAAATAGCGCTGAGCAGTTCTTC. Amino acid sequence: CASSENSAEQFF.

The chain employs TRBV3-1 (or the pseudogene TRBV3-2) and TRBJ2-7, with 10 bases lining up with TRBD2. V dropped 1 base and J dropped 5; count of bases not matched to a gene: 5. CDR3 length: 15 residues. Germline lookup yields CDR1 LGHDT and CDR2 YNNKEL (reference sequence). In DNA form, the CDR3 reads TGTGCCAGCAGCCAAGGTGTTACTAGCGGGGACGAGCAGTACTTC. Translation: CASSQGVTSGDEQYF.

This rearrangement joins TRBV6-2 or TRBV6-3 to TRBJ2-2, with D maybe TRBD1 (5 bases). V shed 2 bases and J shed 7 bases, with 8 bases lying between them. This CDR3 is built from 13 residues. Looked up from germline, CDR1 is MNHEY and CDR2 is SVGEGT. The CDR3 here is CASSYKQGGELFF. The CDR3 DNA is TGTGCCAGCAGTTACAAGCAGGGCGGGGAGCTGTTTTTT.

CDR3 in amino acids: CASTPGASGANVLTF. The CDR3 nucleotides are TGTGCCAGCACCCCTGGGGCCTCTGGGGCCAACGTCCTGACTTTC. This rearrangement joins TRBV28 to TRBJ2-6, with D tentatively TRBD1 (5 bases). Germline V CDR1 and CDR2: MDHEN, SYDVKM. Trimming removed 7 bases from V and 0 bases from J, with 10 bases in between. The CDR3 covers 15 residues.

Sample share makes this clone large. This chain uses TRBV19 with TRBJ2-1; 10 bases line up with TRBD1. CDR1 LNHDA and CDR2 SQIVND come from the germline V gene (reference sequence). The CDR3 spans 13 residues. The junction had 0 bases not matched to a gene; V was cut back by 3 bases and J by 7 bases. The CDR3: CASSMGQGNEQFF. As DNA, the CDR3 is TGTGCCAGTAGTATGGGACAGGGGAATGAGCAGTTCTTC.

The V and J genes are TRBV28 and TRBJ2-2, with 8 bases lining up with TRBD1. CDR1 is MDHEN, CDR2 SYDVKM, per germline. V was clipped by 9 bases and J by 1 base; unmatched bases: 13. This CDR3 is built from 17 residues. CDR3 protein: CASVFPTGTGNTGELFF. The CDR3 coding sequence is TGTGCCAGTGTTTTTCCAACCGGGACAGGGAACACCGGGGAGCTGTTTTTT.

The chain combines TRBV13 with TRBJ2-7; 9 bases match TRBD2. V dropped 0 bases and J dropped 1; count of bases not matched to a gene: 7. The V gene's germline CDR1 is PRHDT and CDR2 FYEKMQ (reference sequence). The CDR3 contains 17 residues. The CDR3: CASSLGLAGQPSYEQYF. DNA for the CDR3: TGTGCCAGCAGCTTAGGACTAGCGGGCCAGCCGTCCTACGAGCAGTACTTC.

This clone appeared once. This chain joins TRBV27 and TRBJ2-5; 7 bases are shared with TRBD2. Germline V gene sequence: CDR1 MNHEY, CDR2 SMNVEV (reference sequence). Germline trimming cut 4 bases from V and 3 bases from J; bases unmatched to any gene: 8. The CDR3 consists of 15 residues. The CDR3 region is CASSSGLYIKETQYF. The CDR3 DNA reads as TGTGCCAGCAGTTCGGGACTATACATTAAAGAGACCCAGTACTTC.

This chain connects TRBV11-3 to TRBJ2-1; 15 nucleotides line up with TRBD2. This CDR3 region has 18 residues. V dropped 5 bases and J dropped 5; count of bases not matched to a gene: 10. Germline CDR1 SGHNT, CDR2 YENEEA. As DNA, the CDR3 is TGTGCCAGCAGCCCCAATCAGGGACTAGCGGGAGGACACAATGAGCAGTTCTTC. It encodes CASSPNQGLAGGHNEQFF.

The chain has TRBV4-3 and TRBJ2-1; 10 bases align to TRBD2. The V gene end was trimmed by 0 bases and the J gene end by 11 bases; junction bases not matched to a gene: 13. The CDR3 extends over 17 amino acids. Germline V gives CDR1 LGHNA, CDR2 YSLEER. The CDR3 bases are TGCGCCAGCAGCCAAGATCACCCTAGCGGGAGTTTATGGCAGCAGTTCTTC. As protein: CASSQDHPSGSLWQQFF.

Concerning this clone: The junction differs from germline at one of its ends, possibly a read error. V is TRBV7-9 and J is TRBJ2-1; 7 positions agree with TRBD2. Germline V lookup: CDR1 SEHNR, CDR2 FQNEAQ (reference sequence). The CDR3 covers 12 residues. CDR3 sequence: CASSQGRAGVLF. The DNA of the CDR3 is TGTGCCAGCAGCCAGGGCAGGGCGGGAGTGCTCTTC.

DNA for the CDR3: TGTGCCAGCTCACCTTTGGCCGCCGGGACAAAAAATGAAAAACTGTTTTTT. Encoded protein: CASSPLAAGTKNEKLFF. J is TRBJ1-4 and V is TRBV18, with D possibly matching TRBD1 (6 bases). Germline lookup yields CDR1 KGHSH and CDR2 LQKENI. The V and J ends lost 3 bases and 5 bases respectively, with 19 bases between them. CDR3 length equals 17 residues. The full variable domain, with the rest looked up from reference TRBV18 and TRBJ1-4, is NAGVMQNPRHLVRRRGQEARLRCSPMKGHSHVYWYRQLPEEGLKFMVYLQKENIIDESGMPKERFSAEFPKEGPSILRIQQVVRGDSAAYFCASSPLAAGTKNEKLFFGSGTQLSVL.

The chain combines TRBV27 with TRBJ2-7; 8 nucleotides line up with TRBD1. V shed 6 bases and J 5 bases; nucleotides not matched to a gene: 3. The CDR3 contains 12 residues. Germline lookup yields CDR1 MNHEY and CDR2 SMNVEV (reference sequence). CDR3 amino acids: CASRDRDHEQYF. CDR3 DNA sequence: TGTGCCAGCAGGGACAGGGACCACGAGCAGTACTTC.

The chain carries TRBV7-8 and TRBJ2-1; perhaps TRBD2 as D (5 bases). Trimming took 4 bases from V and 7 from J, leaving 11 bases between them. Germline-derived CDR1 and CDR2 are SGHVS and FQNEAQ. The CDR3 has 13 amino acids. The CDR3 DNA reads TGTGCCAGCAGCTCCCAGCGGTGGAATGAGCAGTTCTTC. It translates to CASSSQRWNEQFF.

V is TRBV5-1 and J is TRBJ1-1, with 8 bases lining up with TRBD1. This CDR3 region has 13 residues. Germline values: CDR1 SGHRS, CDR2 YFSETQ. With 4 bases clipped from V and 5 bases from J, the junction kept 4 bases outside the gene matches. This CDR3 reads CASSGQGLTEAFF. DNA of the CDR3: TGCGCCAGCAGCGGACAGGGTCTGACTGAAGCTTTCTTT.

The V and J genes are TRBV4-1 and TRBJ2-1; D is unclear. This CDR3 has 15 residues. Germline V CDR1 and CDR2: MGHRA, YSYEKL. V lost 1 base, J lost 0 bases, and 7 bases lay in between. As DNA, the CDR3 is TGCGCCAGCAGCCAAGCACCGAGCTCCTACAATGAGCAGTTCTTC. It is translated as CASSQAPSSYNEQFF.

V is TRBV6-6 and J is TRBJ2-5; no clear D. V shed 5 bases and J shed 5 bases, with 9 bases lying between them. The CDR3 totals 12 residues. Per the germline V gene, CDR1 is MNHNY and CDR2 is SVGAGI (reference sequence). In DNA, the CDR3 is TGTGCCAGCAGTCCCGGTCTGGAGACCCAGTACTTC. This translates into CASSPGLETQYF.

The chain uses TRBV19 and TRBJ2-7, with 7 bases identical to TRBD1. The V gene end was trimmed by 6 bases and the J gene end by 0 bases; junction bases not matched to a gene: 8. Germline V gene lookup returns CDR1 LNHDA and CDR2 SQIVND (reference sequence). This CDR3 comprises 15 residues. The DNA of the CDR3 is TGTGCCAGTAGCAAACAGGGGACAGTCTCCTACGAGCAGTACTTC. Translation: CASSKQGTVSYEQYF.